The rows below give T cell receptor beta chains drawn from one sample of a study of T-cell memory formation after mild COVID-19. One entry per CDR3 protein, called by TCRdb with MiXCR from the 5' RACE reads. The sample shows roughly 450,000 distinct CDR3 sequences, approximately 18% of them seen only once. Material for sequencing was PBMCs or a T cell subset sorted from them (not recorded which). The receptors were gathered from an adult woman who had mild COVID-19 (a few samples of this study predate the infection). Cell type and time point are not known. Each CDR3 is given with its conserved first and last residue. Fields, in order: V gene, CDR3 length, clone size, D gene, J gene, CDR3 DNA, CDR3 protein. D genes are given only for firm matches. Where a row states a size, it is once, few, many or the class of an expanded clone; other rows omit it.

>TRBV3-1|12|few|-|TRBJ1-4
TGTGCCAGCAGCCCCCGTCGGGGAAAACTGTTTTTT
CASSPRRGKLFF
>TRBV6-6|16|-|TRBD2|TRBJ2-5
TGTGCCAGCAGTTCAGGACTAGCGGAGGGACAAGAGACCCAGTACTTC
CASSSGLAEGQETQYF
>TRBV7-2|14|-|TRBD1|TRBJ2-5
TGTGCCAGCAGTCAAGACAGGGGGTGGGAGACCCAGTACTTC
CASSQDRGWETQYF
>TRBV5-6|13|many|TRBD1|TRBJ2-7
TGTGCCAGCAGCTTGAGGACAGGGGTCGAGCAGTACTTC
CASSLRTGVEQYF
>TRBV6-1|16|-|-|TRBJ2-1
TGTGCCAGCAGTGAATTTGGGGGAGCCTACTACAATGAGCAGTTCTTC
CASSEFGGAYYNEQFF
>TRBV19|14|-|-|TRBJ1-6
TGTGCCAGTAGTATACCGGGCTCGGATTCACCCCTCCACTTT
CASSIPGSDSPLHF
>TRBV6-1|15|few|TRBD1|TRBJ2-1
TGTGCCAGCAGTGGAGGGGGCGACGGGAAGAATGAGCAGTTCTTC
CASSGGGDGKNEQFF
>TRBV6-2/TRBV6-3|14|-|TRBD1|TRBJ1-2
TGTGCCAGCAGGAATGGACAGGGGGCTGAAGGCTACACCTTC
CASRNGQGAEGYTF
>TRBV15|17|-|-|TRBJ2-6
TGTGCCACCAGCAGAGATCGAGAAGTCTCTGGGGCCAACGTCCTGACTTTC
CATSRDREVSGANVLTF
>TRBV27|15|few|-|TRBJ2-7
TGTGCCAGCAGTCCCATACTAGGAGATGTTTACGAGCAGTACTTC
CASSPILGDVYEQYF